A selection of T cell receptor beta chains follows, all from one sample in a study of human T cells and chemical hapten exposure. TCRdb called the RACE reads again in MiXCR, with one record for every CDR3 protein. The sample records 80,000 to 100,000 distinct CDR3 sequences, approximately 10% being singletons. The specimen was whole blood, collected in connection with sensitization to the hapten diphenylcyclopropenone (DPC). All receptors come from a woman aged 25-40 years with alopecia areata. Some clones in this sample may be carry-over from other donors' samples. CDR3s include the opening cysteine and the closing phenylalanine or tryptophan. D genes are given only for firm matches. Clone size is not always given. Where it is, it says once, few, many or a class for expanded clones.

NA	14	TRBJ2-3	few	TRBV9	TGTGCCAGCAGCGCAGCATCCAGATCAGATACGCAGTATTTT	CASSAASRSDTQYF
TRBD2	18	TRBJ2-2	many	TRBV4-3	TGCGCCAGCAGCCAAGGGGGTAGCGGGTTGAGTGGGACCGGGGAGCTGTTTTTT	CASSQGGSGLSGTGELFF
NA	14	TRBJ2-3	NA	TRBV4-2	TGTGCCAGCAGCCAAGATTTAGGGGGACAAACGCAGTATTTT	CASSQDLGGQTQYF
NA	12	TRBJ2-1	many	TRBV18	TGTGCCAGCTCCCTACTGGGGGGTGAGCAGTTCTTC	CASSLLGGEQFF
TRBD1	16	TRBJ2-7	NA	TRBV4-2	TGTGCCAGCAGCCAAACAAAGACAGGGGGAATCTACGAGCAGTACTTC	CASSQTKTGGIYEQYF
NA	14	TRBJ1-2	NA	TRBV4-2	TGTGCCAGCAGCCAACCTGGACAGTACTATGGCTACACCTTC	CASSQPGQYYGYTF
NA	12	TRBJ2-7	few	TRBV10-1	TGCGCCAGCACTGGGGTTGTCTACGAGCAGTACTTC	CASTGVVYEQYF
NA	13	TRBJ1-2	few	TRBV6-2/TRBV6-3	TGTGCCAGCAGATACCAGGGGACATATGGCTACACCTTC	CASRYQGTYGYTF
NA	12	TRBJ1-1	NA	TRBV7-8	TGTGCCAGCAGCTTAGCGGCAGGGGAAGCTTTCTTT	CASSLAAGEAFF
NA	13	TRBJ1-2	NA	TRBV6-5	TGTGCCAGCATACGGGGAAGCCTCTATGGCTACACCTTC	CASIRGSLYGYTF
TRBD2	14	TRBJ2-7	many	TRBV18	TGTGCCAGCTCACCACCGACTAGCGGGTACGAGCAGTACTTC	CASSPPTSGYEQYF
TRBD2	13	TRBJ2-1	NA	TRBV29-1	TGCAGCGTTAGGCTAGCGGGGGTCTATGAGCAGTTCTTC	CSVRLAGVYEQFF
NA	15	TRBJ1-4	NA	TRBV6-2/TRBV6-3	TGTGCCAGCAGTTACTTTCACCGGGAGGGTGAAAAACTGTTTTTT	CASSYFHREGEKLFF
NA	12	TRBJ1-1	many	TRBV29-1	TGCAGCGTTGATGGGGGGAACACTGAAGCTTTCTTT	CSVDGGNTEAFF
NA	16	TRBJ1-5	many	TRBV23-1	TGCGCCAGCCGGATCAACAGGGATGGGTGCAATCAGCCCCAGCATTTT	CASRINRDGCNQPQHF
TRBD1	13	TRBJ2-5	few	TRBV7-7	TGTGCCGGCAGCTGGACAGGGGGAGAGACCCAGTACTTC	CAGSWTGGETQYF
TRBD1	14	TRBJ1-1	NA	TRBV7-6	TGTGCCAGCAGCTATACTACAGGGGGCACTGAAGCTTTCTTT	CASSYTTGGTEAFF
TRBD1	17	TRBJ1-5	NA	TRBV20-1	TGCAGTGCTAGAGACTCGAGACAGGGGGTAGATCGTCAGCCCCAGCATTTT	CSARDSRQGVDRQPQHF
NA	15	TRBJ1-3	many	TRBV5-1	TGCGCCAGCAGCTCTGGACAGACCTCTGGAAACACCATATATTTT	CASSSGQTSGNTIYF
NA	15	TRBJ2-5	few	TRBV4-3	TGCGCCAGCAGCGGAGAAGCTAGCGCACAAGAGACCCAGTACTTC	CASSGEASAQETQYF
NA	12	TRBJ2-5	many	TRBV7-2	TGTGCCAGCAGCCCTAATCGGGAGACCCAGTACTTC	CASSPNRETQYF
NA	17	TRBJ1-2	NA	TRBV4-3	TGCGCCAGCAGCCAAGAACTAAGGGCGCGGGGAAATTATGGCTACACCTTC	CASSQELRARGNYGYTF
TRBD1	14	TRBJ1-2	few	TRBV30	TGTGCCGCCTCCGGGACAGGTCCTTTTGGAGGCTACACCTTC	CAASGTGPFGGYTF
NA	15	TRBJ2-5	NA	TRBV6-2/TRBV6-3	TGTGCCAGCAGTTACTCGGCAAGCGGAGAAGAGACCCAGTACTTC	CASSYSASGEETQYF
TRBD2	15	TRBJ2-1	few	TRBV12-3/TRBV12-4	TGTGCCAGCAAGCTAACTAGCGGGAGTGGTAATGAGCAGTTCTTC	CASKLTSGSGNEQFF
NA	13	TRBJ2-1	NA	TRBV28	TGTGCCAGCAGTCGGACTGCGAATCGTGAGCAGTTCTTC	CASSRTANREQFF
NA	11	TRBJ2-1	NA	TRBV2	TGTGCCAGCAGCGAAGACTACCGCGAGTTCTTC	CASSEDYREFF
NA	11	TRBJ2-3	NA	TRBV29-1	TGCAGCGTTGTACGGCAGGATACGCGGTATTTT	CSVVRQDTRYF
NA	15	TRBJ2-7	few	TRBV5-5	TGTGCCAGCAGCCTGAAAGCTACTGGCCCACACGAGCAGTACTTC	CASSLKATGPHEQYF
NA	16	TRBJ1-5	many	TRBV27	TGTGCCAGCAGTTCAACCGGGAGCGCGGGAACTCAGCCCCAGCATTTT	CASSSTGSAGTQPQHF
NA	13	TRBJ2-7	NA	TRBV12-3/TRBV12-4	TGTGCCAGCAGTTTAAGAGGGGCCTACGAGCAGTACTTC	CASSLRGAYEQYF
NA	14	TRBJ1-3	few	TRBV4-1	TGCGCCAGCAGCCAAGTACACGATGGAAACACCATATATTTT	CASSQVHDGNTIYF
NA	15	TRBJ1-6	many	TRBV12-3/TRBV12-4	TGTGCCAGCAGTTTAGGCACGGTCTATAATTCACCCCTCCACTTT	CASSLGTVYNSPLHF